This T cell receptor (beta chain) comes out of a study of glioma-infiltrating T cells after dendritic cell vaccination (dated by TCRdb to 2016 to 2017). Context from the whole study: The cohort comprised roughly 15 glioblastoma patients from Phase I and II dendritic cell vaccination trials, 9 newly diagnosed and 6 with recurrent disease. To make the vaccine, monocyte-derived dendritic cells were cultured for 6 to 7 days with IL-4 and GM-CSF and then pulsed overnight with autologous tumor lysate. Autologous tumor lysate-pulsed dendritic cell vaccination was administered to the patients between about 2003 and 2012. Each patient got three intradermal injections of the dendritic cell vaccine, spaced at biweekly intervals, in the arm below the axilla. TCR sequencing metrics, including TIL content and tumor-blood repertoire overlap, were correlated with survival after dendritic cell vaccination. In glioblastoma patients vaccinated with dendritic cells, deep sequencing of TCR beta CDR3 regions served to measure the amount of tumor-infiltrating lymphocytes and to compare repertoires between tumor and blood. What the work shows at the level of the full study, not this receptor alone: TCR clonality showed no direct relationship with survival, which suggests that a diverse polyclonal response may be important. The three-group TCR overlap response model was described as speculative and requiring prospective validation. The cohort was small and heterogeneous, and full blood and tumor sets were available for few patients, with initial-recurrent tumor pairs available for even fewer patients. Longer time to progression and overall survival after dendritic cell vaccination were predicted by higher estimated pretreatment TIL content.

Patients were selected on the basis of adequate residual fresh-frozen tumor tissue and more than two years of available survival data. An isocitrate dehydrogenase mutation was not carried by any of the glioblastoma patients, although molecular status was otherwise variable. PBMC collection took place before vaccination, two weeks after the third vaccination, and at tumor progression if progression occurred. The Qiagen DNeasy Blood extraction Kit was used to extract genomic DNA. From a lookup of the germline V gene (reference sequence), CDR1 and CDR2 are MNHEY and SMNVEV. V is pared back by 4 bases and J by 0 bases, with 13 bases lying between the germline termini. The CDR3 holds 15 amino acids from the cysteine to the phenylalanine. The CDR3 DNA has 45 bases and is translated from base 1. Concerning this clone: Its antigen is not yet known. No much larger clone is present one base from it, and per-base qualities are unavailable.

TCRB CDR3 regions were amplified from roughly 1.8 ug genomic DNA, or all available DNA if less, using the immunoSEQ assay. For multiplex PCR, 60 forward primers for TCR V beta segments and 13 reverse primers for J beta segments were used. Synthetic control templates were spiked into each sample at limiting dilution to estimate reads per starting template. Reads of 87 bp were generated by sequencing on the Illumina HiSeq System. The original pipeline was this. PCR and sequencing errors were removed by a nearest neighbor algorithm that merged closely related sequences. TCR overlap was measured as the percentage of unique tumor TCR beta sequences also present in the same patient's peripheral blood. The source is immuneACCESS, and TCRdb retained only in-frame sequences with V and J called. Part of the clones is not carried over; for the studies checked, unresolved V genes explain less than half of this, and the remainder is unexplained. V, J and clone size are those of that table, while D and trimming were read from the DNA. The table for this sample lists tens of thousands of clones; more than 70% of them were counted only once. The ten top clones hold roughly 2.9% of the sample.

The V gene is TRBV27 and the J gene is TRBJ2-7; TRBD2 is perhaps the D gene, given 5 matching bases. The sample in question was blood, obtained before dendritic cell vaccination. The clonotype comes from a human donor with glioblastoma. The CDR3 sequence is CASSSQGGLSYEQYF. The bases read TGTGCCAGCAGTTCCCAAGGCGGGCTCTCCTACGAGCAGTACTTC.